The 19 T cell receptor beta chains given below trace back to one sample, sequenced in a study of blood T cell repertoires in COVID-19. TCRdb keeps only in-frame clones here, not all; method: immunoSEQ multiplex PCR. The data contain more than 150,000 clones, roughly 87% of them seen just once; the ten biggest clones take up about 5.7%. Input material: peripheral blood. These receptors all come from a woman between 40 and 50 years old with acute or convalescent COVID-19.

CDR3 coding DNA: TGTGCCAGCAGCTCCCCGACAGGGAAGGTTGAAGCTTTCTTT. Protein product: CASSSPTGKVEAFF. The chain has TRBV5-6 and TRBJ1-1, with 7 bases lining up with TRBD1. The J segment lost 7 bases and the V segment lost 3 bases, leaving 9 bases of the junction unmatched. The CDR3 has 14 amino acids. CDR1 and CDR2 from the germline V gene are SGHDT and YYEEEE.

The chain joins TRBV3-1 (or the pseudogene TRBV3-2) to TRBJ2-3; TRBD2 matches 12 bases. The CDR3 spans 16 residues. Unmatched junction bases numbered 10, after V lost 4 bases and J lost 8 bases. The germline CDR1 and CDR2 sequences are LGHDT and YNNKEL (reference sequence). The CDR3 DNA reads TGTGCCAGCAGCCGACAGACTAGCGGGGGCATCGCTACGCAGTATTTT. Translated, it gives CASSRQTSGGIATQYF.

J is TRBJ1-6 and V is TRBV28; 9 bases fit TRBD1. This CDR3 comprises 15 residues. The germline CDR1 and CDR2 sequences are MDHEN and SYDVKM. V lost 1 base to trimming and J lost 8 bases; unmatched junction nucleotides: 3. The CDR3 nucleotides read TGTGCCAGCAGTTTATTTGGACAGGGGTATTCACCCCTCCACTTT. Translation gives CASSLFGQGYSPLHF.

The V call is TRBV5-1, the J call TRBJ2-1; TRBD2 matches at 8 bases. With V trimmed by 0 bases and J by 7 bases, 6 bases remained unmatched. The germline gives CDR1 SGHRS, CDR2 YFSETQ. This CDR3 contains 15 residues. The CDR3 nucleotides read TGCGCCAGCAGCTTGGGGGGGACTAGAACTAATGAGCAGTTCTTC. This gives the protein CASSLGGTRTNEQFF.

CDR3 region: CASSLWASQETQYF. The CDR3 nucleotides read TGTGCCAGCAGTTTATGGGCAAGCCAAGAGACCCAGTACTTC. The V and J genes are TRBV28 and TRBJ2-5; D uncertain. The CDR3 is 14 residues long. V was cut by 0 bases and J by 1 base, with 6 bases left in between. Germline V gives CDR1 MDHEN, CDR2 SYDVKM. Full variable domain (missing parts from reference TRBV28 and TRBJ2-5): DVKVTQSSRYLVKRTGEKVFLECVQDMDHENMFWYRQDPGLGLRLIYFSYDVKMKEKGDIPEGYSVSREKKERFSLILESASTNQTSMYLCASSLWASQETQYFGPGTRLLVL.

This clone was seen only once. DNA of the CDR3: TGTGCCAGCAGTTTCGACAGGTTCTACGAGCAGTACTTC. This translates into CASSFDRFYEQYF. The chain links TRBV6-2 or TRBV6-3 to TRBJ2-7, with D tentatively TRBD1 (6 bases). Between the trimmed V and J ends, which lost 4 bases and 3 bases, there was a span of 10 bases. The CDR3 spans 13 residues. Germline assignment: CDR1 MNHEY and CDR2 SVGEGT.

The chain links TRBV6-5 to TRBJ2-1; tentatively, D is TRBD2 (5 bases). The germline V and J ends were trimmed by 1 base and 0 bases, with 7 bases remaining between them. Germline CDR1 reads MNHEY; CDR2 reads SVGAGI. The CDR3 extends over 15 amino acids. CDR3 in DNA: TGTGCCAGCAGTTACTACGGGGACTCCTACAATGAGCAGTTCTTC. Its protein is CASSYYGDSYNEQFF.

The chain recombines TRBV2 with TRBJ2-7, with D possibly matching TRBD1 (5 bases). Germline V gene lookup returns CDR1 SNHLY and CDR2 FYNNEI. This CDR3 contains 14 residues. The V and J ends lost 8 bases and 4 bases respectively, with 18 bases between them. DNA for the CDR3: TGTGCCAGCCACCAAGGGGCGCAGGGTTACGAGCAGTACTTC. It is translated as CASHQGAQGYEQYF.

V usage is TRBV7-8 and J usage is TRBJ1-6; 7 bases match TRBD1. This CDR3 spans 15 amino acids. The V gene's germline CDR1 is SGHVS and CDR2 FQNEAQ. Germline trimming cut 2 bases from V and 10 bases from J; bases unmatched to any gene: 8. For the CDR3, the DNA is TGTGCCAGCAGCTTAATGGCAGGGGGACAATCACCCCTCCACTTT. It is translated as CASSLMAGGQSPLHF.

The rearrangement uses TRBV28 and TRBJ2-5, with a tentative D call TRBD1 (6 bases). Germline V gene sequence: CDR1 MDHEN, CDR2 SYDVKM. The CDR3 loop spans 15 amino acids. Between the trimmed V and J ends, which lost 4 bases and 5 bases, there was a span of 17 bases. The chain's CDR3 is CASSSETRGTETQYF. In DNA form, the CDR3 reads TGTGCCAGCAGTTCCGAGACAAGGGGGACGGAGACCCAGTACTTC.

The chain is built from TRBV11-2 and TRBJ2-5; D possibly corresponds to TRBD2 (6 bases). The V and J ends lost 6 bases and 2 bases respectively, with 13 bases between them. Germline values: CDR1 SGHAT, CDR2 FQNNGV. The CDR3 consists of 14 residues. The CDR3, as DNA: TGTGCCAGCAGTAAGATCGGGGGACAAGAGACCCAGTACTTC. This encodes CASSKIGGQETQYF.

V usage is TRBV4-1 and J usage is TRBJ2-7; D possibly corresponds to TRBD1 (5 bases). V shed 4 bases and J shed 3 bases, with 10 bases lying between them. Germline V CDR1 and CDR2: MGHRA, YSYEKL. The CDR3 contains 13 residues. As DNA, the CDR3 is TGCGCCAGCAGCCTCAACCAGGGCTACGAGCAGTACTTC. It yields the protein CASSLNQGYEQYF.

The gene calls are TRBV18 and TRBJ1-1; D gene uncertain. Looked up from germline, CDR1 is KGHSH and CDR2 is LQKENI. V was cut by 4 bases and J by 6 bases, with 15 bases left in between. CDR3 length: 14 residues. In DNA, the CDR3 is TGTGCCAGCTCACAGGCGATTAGGGAGGCTGAAGCTTTCTTT. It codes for CASSQAIREAEAFF.

CDR3 DNA: TGTGCCAGCAGCCCCCCTCAGGCAGGGGGCGGAAACACCATATATTTT. Protein product: CASSPPQAGGGNTIYF. The chain has TRBV7-2 and TRBJ1-3, with TRBD1 matching 8 bases. V shed 5 bases and J 4 bases; nucleotides not matched to a gene: 10. Per germline, CDR1 SGHTA and CDR2 FQGNSA. The CDR3 has 16 amino acids.

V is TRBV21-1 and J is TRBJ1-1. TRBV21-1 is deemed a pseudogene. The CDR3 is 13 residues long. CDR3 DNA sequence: TGTGCCAGCATGAACGGGATCCACACTGAAGCTTTCTTT. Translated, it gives CASMNGIHTEAFF.

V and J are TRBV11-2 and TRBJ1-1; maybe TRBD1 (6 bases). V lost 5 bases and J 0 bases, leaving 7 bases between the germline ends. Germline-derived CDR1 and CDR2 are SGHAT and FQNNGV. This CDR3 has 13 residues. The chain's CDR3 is CASSRDMNTEAFF. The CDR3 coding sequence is TGTGCCAGCAGCCGGGACATGAACACTGAAGCTTTCTTT.

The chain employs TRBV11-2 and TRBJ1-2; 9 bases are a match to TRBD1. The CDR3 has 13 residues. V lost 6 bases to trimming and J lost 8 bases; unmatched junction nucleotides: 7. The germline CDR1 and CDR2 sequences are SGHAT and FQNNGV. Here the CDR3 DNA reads TGTGCCAGCAGGCGGACAGGGGTGGGAGGCTACACCTTC. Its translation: CASRRTGVGGYTF. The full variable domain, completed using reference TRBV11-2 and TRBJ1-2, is EAGVAQSPRYKIIEKRQSVAFWCNPISGHATLYWYQQILGQGPKLLIQFQNNGVVDDSQLPKDRFSAERLKGVDSTLKIQPAKLEDSAVYLCASRRTGVGGYTFGSGTRLTVV.

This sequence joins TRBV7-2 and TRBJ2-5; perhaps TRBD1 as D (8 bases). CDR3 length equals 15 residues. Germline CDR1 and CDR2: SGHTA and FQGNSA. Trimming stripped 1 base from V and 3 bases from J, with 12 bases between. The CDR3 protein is CASSLDRGREETQYF. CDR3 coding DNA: TGTGCCAGCAGCTTAGACAGGGGGAGGGAAGAGACCCAGTACTTC.

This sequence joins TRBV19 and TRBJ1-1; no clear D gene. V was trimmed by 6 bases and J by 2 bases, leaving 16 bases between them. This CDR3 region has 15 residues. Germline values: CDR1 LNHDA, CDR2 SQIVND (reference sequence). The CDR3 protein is CASRNPFAPNTEAFF. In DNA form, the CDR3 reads TGTGCCAGTAGAAACCCCTTCGCGCCTAACACTGAAGCTTTCTTT.